The following is a T cell receptor (beta chain) sequence with its context. As yet, its antigen is unknown. The DNA ends 3 residues before the CDR3 does, and the rest of the CDR3 is filled in from the germline J gene. The data are from a study of T cells in women clearing cervical HPV infection. Study-level points and caveats: CIN3+ cases had significantly higher TCR richness than controls; evenness did not differ.

Looked up from germline, CDR1 is MNHEY and CDR2 is SVGEGT. This CDR3 is built from 13 residues. The method was immunoSEQ multiplex PCR; TCRdb's version includes in-frame clones alone and lacks a portion of them. Its table records about 20,000 clones. This TCR was sampled from a woman aged 18-70 years with a cervical HPV16 infection that either progressed to CIN3+ or cleared (not recorded which). The rearrangement links TRBV6-2 or TRBV6-3 to TRBJ2-3, with 7 positions matching TRBD2. Sequences were obtained from blood buffy coat. CDR3 amino acids: CASSQRAGETQYF. Incomplete CDR3 DNA: TGTGCCAGCAGTCAACGGGCGGGGGAGACG.